One and the same sample provided the 20 T cell receptor beta chains below, sequenced in a study of blood T cell repertoires in COVID-19. Using immunoSEQ multiplex PCR, the repertoire was profiled, and TCRdb retains in-frame clones only, with some absent. There are 20,000 to 25,000 clones in the sample; about nine tenths occur only once, and around 12% lies in the top ten. Specimen: peripheral blood. These receptors originate from a woman of 80 years or more with active or convalescent COVID-19.

The chain combines TRBV5-1 with TRBJ2-3, with TRBD2 matching 8 bases. J was trimmed by 7 bases and V by 7 bases; bases with no gene match: 11. Germline V CDR1 and CDR2: SGHRS, YFSETQ. CDR3 size: 14 residues. In DNA, the CDR3 is TGCGCCAGCCTTAGCGGGAACCCCCCACATACGCAGTATTTT. Translation: CASLSGNPPHTQYF.

The chain joins TRBV23-1 to TRBJ2-5; 7 bases fit TRBD1. TRBV23-1 is identified as an open reading frame with a role that is uncertain. CDR3 length: 15 amino acids. J gave up 0 bases and V 6 bases, and 7 bases lay outside the gene matches. The CDR3 sequence: CASRRQGPHQETQYF. The CDR3 region has the DNA TGCGCCAGCAGGCGACAGGGCCCCCACCAAGAGACCCAGTACTTC.

The J gene is TRBJ2-3, the V gene TRBV7-3, with 8 bases matching TRBD2. The V gene's germline CDR1 is SGHTA and CDR2 FQGTGA. This CDR3 has 18 amino acids. The ends lost 0 bases at V and 2 bases at J; junction bases unmatched: 10. The CDR3 is CASSLTPVQRGSTDTQYF. CDR3 in DNA: TGTGCCAGCAGCTTAACCCCGGTTCAGCGGGGGTCCACAGATACGCAGTATTTT.

The rearrangement links TRBV27 to TRBJ2-7, with D perhaps matching TRBD1 (5 bases). The CDR3 has 15 residues. Germline loops: CDR1 MNHEY, CDR2 SMNVEV (reference sequence). V was clipped by 2 bases and J by 2 bases, with 13 bases between them. The CDR3 reads CASSLHPQGPYEQYF. The CDR3 DNA reads TGTGCCAGCAGTTTACATCCGCAGGGCCCCTACGAGCAGTACTTC.

The chain recombines TRBV7-2 with TRBJ2-5, with 13 nucleotides matching TRBD2. CDR1 is SGHTA, CDR2 FQGNSA, per germline. The length of the CDR3 is 16 residues. V shed 5 bases and J 5 bases; nucleotides not matched to a gene: 8. CDR3 loop: CASSPTSGGAVETQYF. The CDR3 DNA sequence: TGTGCCAGCAGCCCTACTAGCGGGGGGGCCGTGGAGACCCAGTACTTC.

The chain combines TRBV5-6 with TRBJ1-1; 9 bases agree with TRBD1. The CDR3 has 18 amino acids. V lost 2 bases and J lost 1; bases outside the gene matches: 12. Germline V gene sequence: CDR1 SGHDT, CDR2 YYEEEE. Here the CDR3 DNA reads TGTGCCAGCAGCTTAGTTTACAGGGGGCCCTTTGGGAACACTGAAGCTTTCTTT. It codes for CASSLVYRGPFGNTEAFF.

This rearrangement joins TRBV18 to TRBJ1-3; possibly TRBD1 for D (6 bases). Trimming took off 6 bases at V and 4 bases at J, with 22 bases between the two ends. Germline V gene lookup returns CDR1 KGHSH and CDR2 LQKENI. The CDR3 spans 17 residues. CDR3 nucleotide sequence: TGTGCCAGCTCGGTTGGACAGCCTTTTACGCTGGGAAACACCATATATTTT. Encoded protein: CASSVGQPFTLGNTIYF.

This clone has only one observation. This chain joins TRBV7-2 and TRBJ2-7; a weak D match, TRBD2 (5 bases). Germline V lookup: CDR1 SGHTA, CDR2 FQGNSA. V lost 6 bases and J lost 2, with 11 bases in between. The CDR3 is made up of 13 amino acids. CDR3 coding DNA: TGTGCCAGCAGTTCTAAGGGAGCCTACGAGCAGTACTTC. This encodes CASSSKGAYEQYF.

The chain links TRBV19 to TRBJ1-5, with a tentative D call TRBD1 (5 bases). The V end lost 6 bases, the J end lost 1 base, and 10 bases lay between the germline ends. The CDR3 spans 14 residues. Looked up from germline, CDR1 is LNHDA and CDR2 is SQIVND (reference sequence). DNA for the CDR3: TGTGCCAGTAGCAGGGTAGGGAGCAATCAGCCCCAGCATTTT. This encodes CASSRVGSNQPQHF.

The J gene is TRBJ1-4, the V gene TRBV29-1, with 8 bases that match TRBD1. With 7 bases clipped from V and 0 bases from J, the junction kept 4 bases outside the gene matches. Germline CDR1 SQVTM, CDR2 ANQGSEA. This CDR3 has 14 amino acids. The DNA of the CDR3 is TGCAGCGGTGGGACAGGCACAACTAATGAAAAACTGTTTTTT. It encodes CSGGTGTTNEKLFF.

The chain joins TRBV5-8 to TRBJ2-7; 7 bases are shared with TRBD2. The CDR3 spans 15 residues. The germline CDR1 and CDR2 sequences are SGHTS and YDEGEE. V was clipped by 3 bases and J by 1 base; unmatched bases: 7. CDR3 nucleotides: TGTGCCAGCAGCTCCCGGAGGGGAGGGTCCTACGAGCAGTACTTC. It yields the protein CASSSRRGGSYEQYF.

This clone was detected only once. In nucleotides, the CDR3 is TGCGCCAGCAGCTTGCAACCGGGGGACCTCAGAGTCAACGTCCTGACTTTC. Translating it yields CASSLQPGDLRVNVLTF. V is TRBV5-1 and J is TRBJ2-6; D might be TRBD2 (6 bases). CDR1 is SGHRS and CDR2 is YFSETQ in the germline V gene. Trimming shortened V by 1 base and J by 9 bases, and 20 bases separated the two germline ends. This CDR3 is built from 17 residues.

V is TRBV7-2 and J is TRBJ2-5; maybe TRBD2 (6 bases). The V end was cut by 5 bases, the J end by 7 bases, with 17 bases between. CDR1 is SGHTA and CDR2 is FQGNSA in the germline V gene. The CDR3 extends over 14 amino acids. CDR3 coding DNA: TGTGCCAGCAGCCATGCTTTCTCGGAGGGGACCCAGTACTTC. As protein: CASSHAFSEGTQYF.

V gene TRBV28 combines with J gene TRBJ2-1; D is unresolved. This CDR3 contains 13 residues. Germline CDR1 reads MDHEN; CDR2 reads SYDVKM. V was trimmed by 10 bases and J by 3 bases, leaving 13 bases between them. CDR3 amino acids: CATTARLYNEQFF. The CDR3, as DNA: TGTGCCACTACTGCTAGGCTCTACAATGAGCAGTTCTTC.

The rearrangement uses TRBV2 and TRBJ1-2, with 7 bases identical to TRBD1. The germline V gene has CDR1 SNHLY and CDR2 FYNNEI. The CDR3 spans 14 residues. The V segment lost 6 bases and the J segment 3 bases; nucleotides outside the gene matches: 7. Here the CDR3 reads CASSPGTAYYGYTF. The CDR3, as DNA: TGTGCCAGCAGCCCCGGGACAGCCTACTATGGCTACACCTTC.

The chain couples TRBV4-1 to TRBJ1-2; no reliable D call. CDR1 and CDR2 (germline): MGHRA, YSYEKL. The CDR3 totals 16 residues. The V and J ends lost 0 bases and 3 bases respectively, with 14 bases between them. The CDR3 DNA reads TGCGCCAGCAGCCAAGATCCCTGGCAGGCCCACTATGGCTACACCTTC. Encoded protein: CASSQDPWQAHYGYTF.

The chain joins TRBV5-4 to TRBJ2-2; D remains ambiguous. V was cut by 0 bases and J by 4 bases, with 10 bases left in between. This CDR3 has 15 amino acids. Germline lookup yields CDR1 SGHNT and CDR2 YYREEE (reference sequence). The CDR3 loop is CASSLDLYRTGELFF. CDR3 coding DNA: TGTGCCAGCAGCTTGGATCTCTACCGCACCGGGGAGCTGTTTTTT.

This clone has a single count. The V call is TRBV5-1, the J call TRBJ2-2; the D gene is possibly TRBD1 (6 bases). V was pared by 5 bases and J by 6 bases, with 8 bases between. CDR3 size: 12 residues. Germline V gives CDR1 SGHRS, CDR2 YFSETQ. CDR3 coding DNA: TGCGCCAGCAGTACAGGGCCCGGGGAGCTGTTTTTT. It specifies CASSTGPGELFF.

The V call is TRBV19, the J call TRBJ1-1, with D unclear. The CDR3 has 14 residues. Trimming took off 7 bases at V and 0 bases at J, with 12 bases between the two ends. Germline CDR1 and CDR2: LNHDA and SQIVND (reference sequence). CDR3 nucleotides: TGTGCCAGTAAGTGGGCAGTTATGAACACTGAAGCTTTCTTT. It yields the protein CASKWAVMNTEAFF.

The V and J genes are TRBV21-1 and TRBJ1-5; the table's TRBD1 call for D was not verified on the DNA. TRBV21-1 represents a pseudogene. The CDR3 runs 16 residues. CDR3 loop: CASSKREGGYNQPQHF. CDR3 bases: TGTGCCAGCAGCAAAAGAGAAGGGGGCTATAATCAGCCCCAGCATTTT.